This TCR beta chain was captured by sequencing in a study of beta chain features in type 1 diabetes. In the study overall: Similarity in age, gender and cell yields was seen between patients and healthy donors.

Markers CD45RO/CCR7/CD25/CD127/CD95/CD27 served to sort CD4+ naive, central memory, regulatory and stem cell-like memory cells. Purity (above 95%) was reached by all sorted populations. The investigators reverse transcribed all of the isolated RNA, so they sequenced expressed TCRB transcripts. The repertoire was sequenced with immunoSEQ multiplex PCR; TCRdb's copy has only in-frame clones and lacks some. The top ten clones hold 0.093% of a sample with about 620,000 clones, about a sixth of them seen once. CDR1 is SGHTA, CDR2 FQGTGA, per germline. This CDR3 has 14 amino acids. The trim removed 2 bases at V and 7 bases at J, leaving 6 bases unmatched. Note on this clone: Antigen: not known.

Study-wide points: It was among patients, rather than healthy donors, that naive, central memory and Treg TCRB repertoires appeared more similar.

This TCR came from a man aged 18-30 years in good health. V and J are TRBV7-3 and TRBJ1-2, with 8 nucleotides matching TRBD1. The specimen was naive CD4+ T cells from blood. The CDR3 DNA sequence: TGTGCCAGCAGCTTAGACAGGGGACGGGGTGGCTACACCTTC. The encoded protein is CASSLDRGRGGYTF.